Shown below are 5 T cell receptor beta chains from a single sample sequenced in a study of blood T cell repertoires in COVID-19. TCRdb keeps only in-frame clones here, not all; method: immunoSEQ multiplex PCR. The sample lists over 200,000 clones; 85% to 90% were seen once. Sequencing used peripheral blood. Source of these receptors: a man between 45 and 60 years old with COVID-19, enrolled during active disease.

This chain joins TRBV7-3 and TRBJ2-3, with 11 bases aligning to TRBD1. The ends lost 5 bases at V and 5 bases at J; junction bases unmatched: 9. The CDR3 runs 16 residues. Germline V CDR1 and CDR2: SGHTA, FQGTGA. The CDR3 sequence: CASSGRTGGSLDTQYF. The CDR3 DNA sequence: TGTGCCAGCAGCGGACGGACAGGGGGCAGTTTAGATACGCAGTATTTT.

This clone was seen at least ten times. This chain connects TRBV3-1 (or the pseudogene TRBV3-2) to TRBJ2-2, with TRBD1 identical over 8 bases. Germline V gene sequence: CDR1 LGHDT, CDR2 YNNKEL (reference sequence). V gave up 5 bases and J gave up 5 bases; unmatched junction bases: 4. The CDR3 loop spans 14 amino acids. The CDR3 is CASSNRGKTGELFF. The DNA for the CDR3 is TGTGCCAGCAGCAACAGGGGGAAAACCGGGGAGCTGTTTTTT.

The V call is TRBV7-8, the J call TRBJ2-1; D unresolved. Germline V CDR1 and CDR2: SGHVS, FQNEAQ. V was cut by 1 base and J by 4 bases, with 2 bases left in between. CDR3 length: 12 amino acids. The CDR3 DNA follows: TGTGCCAGCAGCTTAGTATACAATGAGCAGTTCTTC. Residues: CASSLVYNEQFF.

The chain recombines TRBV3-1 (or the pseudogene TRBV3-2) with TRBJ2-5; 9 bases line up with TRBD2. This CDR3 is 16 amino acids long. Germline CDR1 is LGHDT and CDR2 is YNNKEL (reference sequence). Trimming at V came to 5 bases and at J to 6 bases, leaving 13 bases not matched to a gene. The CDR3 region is CASSDRGVAGVQTQYF. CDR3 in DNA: TGTGCCAGCAGCGACCGAGGTGTAGCGGGAGTTCAGACCCAGTACTTC.

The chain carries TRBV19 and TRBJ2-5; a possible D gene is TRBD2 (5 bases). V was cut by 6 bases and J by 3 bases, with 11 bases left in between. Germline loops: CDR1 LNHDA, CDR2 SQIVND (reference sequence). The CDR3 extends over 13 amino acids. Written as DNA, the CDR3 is TGTGCCAGTAGACTGGACTTTGAAGAGACCCAGTACTTC. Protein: CASRLDFEETQYF. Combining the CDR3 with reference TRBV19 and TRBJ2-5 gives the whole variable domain DGGITQSPKYLFRKEGQNVTLSCEQNLNHDAMYWYRQDPGQGLRLIYYSQIVNDFQKGDIAEGYSVSREKKESFPLTVTSAQKNPTAFYLCASRLDFEETQYFGPGTRLLVL.